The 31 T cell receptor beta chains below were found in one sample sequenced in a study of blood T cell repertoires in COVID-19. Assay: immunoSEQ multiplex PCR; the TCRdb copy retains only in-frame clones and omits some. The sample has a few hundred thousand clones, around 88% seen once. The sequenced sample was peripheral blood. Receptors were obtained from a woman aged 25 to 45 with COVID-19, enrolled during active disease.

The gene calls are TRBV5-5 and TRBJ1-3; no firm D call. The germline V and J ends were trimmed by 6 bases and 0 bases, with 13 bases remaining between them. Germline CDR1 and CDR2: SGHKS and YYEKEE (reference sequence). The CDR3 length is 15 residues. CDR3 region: CASTPGSFSGNTIYF. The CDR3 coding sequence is TGTGCCAGCACCCCGGGGAGTTTCTCTGGAAACACCATATATTTT. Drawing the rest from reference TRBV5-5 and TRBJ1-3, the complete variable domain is DAGVTQSPTHLIKTRGQQVTLRCSPISGHKSVSWYQQVLGQGPQFIFQYYEKEERGRGNFPDRFSARQFPNYSSELNVNALLLGDSALYLCASTPGSFSGNTIYFGEGSWLTVV.

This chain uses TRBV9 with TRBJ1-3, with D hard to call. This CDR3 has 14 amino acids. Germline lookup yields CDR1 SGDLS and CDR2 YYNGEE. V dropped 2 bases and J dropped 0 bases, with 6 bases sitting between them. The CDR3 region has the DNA TGTGCCAGCAGCGTTACTAGCTCTGGAAACACCATATATTTT. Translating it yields CASSVTSSGNTIYF.

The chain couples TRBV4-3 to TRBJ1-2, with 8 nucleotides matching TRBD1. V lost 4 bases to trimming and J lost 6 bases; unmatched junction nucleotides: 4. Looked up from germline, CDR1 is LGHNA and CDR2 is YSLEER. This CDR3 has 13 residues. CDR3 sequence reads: CASSPQTGDGYTF. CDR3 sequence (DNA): TGCGCCAGCAGCCCTCAGACAGGGGATGGCTACACCTTC.

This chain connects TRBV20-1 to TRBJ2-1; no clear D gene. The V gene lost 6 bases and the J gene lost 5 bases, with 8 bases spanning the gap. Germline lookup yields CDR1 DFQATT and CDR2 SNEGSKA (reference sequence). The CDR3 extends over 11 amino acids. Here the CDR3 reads CSARQDNEQFF. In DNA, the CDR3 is TGCAGTGCGCGGCAAGACAATGAGCAGTTCTTC.

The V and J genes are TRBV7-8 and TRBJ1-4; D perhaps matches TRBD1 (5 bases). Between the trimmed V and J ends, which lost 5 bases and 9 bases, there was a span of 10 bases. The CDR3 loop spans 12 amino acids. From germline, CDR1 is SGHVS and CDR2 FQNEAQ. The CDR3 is CASSPDMQKLFF. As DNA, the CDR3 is TGTGCCAGCAGCCCGGACATGCAAAAACTGTTTTTT.

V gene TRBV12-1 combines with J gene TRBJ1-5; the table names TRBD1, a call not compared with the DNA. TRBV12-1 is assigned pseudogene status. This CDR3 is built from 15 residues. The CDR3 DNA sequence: TGTGCCATCTCGGACCCCGGGACAGTAAATCAGCCCCAGCATTTT. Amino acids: CAISDPGTVNQPQHF.

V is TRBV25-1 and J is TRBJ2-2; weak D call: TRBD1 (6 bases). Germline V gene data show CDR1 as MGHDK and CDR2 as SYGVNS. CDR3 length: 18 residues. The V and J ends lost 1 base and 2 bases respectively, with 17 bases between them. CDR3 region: CASSEFRGQGQNTGELFF. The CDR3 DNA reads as TGTGCCAGCAGTGAATTCAGGGGTCAGGGGCAAAACACCGGGGAGCTGTTTTTT.

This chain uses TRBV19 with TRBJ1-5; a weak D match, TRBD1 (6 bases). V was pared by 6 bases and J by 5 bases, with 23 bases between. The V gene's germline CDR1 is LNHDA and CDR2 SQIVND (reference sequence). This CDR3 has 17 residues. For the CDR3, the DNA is TGTGCCAGTAGCTCGTCCGGAAGAGGGGGAGGGCATCAGCCCCAGCATTTT. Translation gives CASSSSGRGGGHQPQHF. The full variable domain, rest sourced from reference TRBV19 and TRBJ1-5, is DGGITQSPKYLFRKEGQNVTLSCEQNLNHDAMYWYRQDPGQGLRLIYYSQIVNDFQKGDIAEGYSVSREKKESFPLTVTSAQKNPTAFYLCASSSSGRGGGHQPQHFGDGTRLSIL.

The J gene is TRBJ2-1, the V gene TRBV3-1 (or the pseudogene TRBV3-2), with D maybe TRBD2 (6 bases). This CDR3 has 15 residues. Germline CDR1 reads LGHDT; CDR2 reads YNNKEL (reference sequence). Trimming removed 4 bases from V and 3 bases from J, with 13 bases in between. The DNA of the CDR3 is TGTGCCAGCAGCCCGCGGAGGGTGGGCTACAATGAGCAGTTCTTC. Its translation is CASSPRRVGYNEQFF.

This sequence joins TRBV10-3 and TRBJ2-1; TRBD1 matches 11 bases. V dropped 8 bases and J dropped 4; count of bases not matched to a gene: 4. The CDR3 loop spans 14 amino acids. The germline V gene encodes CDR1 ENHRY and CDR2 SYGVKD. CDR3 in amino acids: CAIRRDRGYNEQFF. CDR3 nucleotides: TGTGCCATCCGACGGGACAGGGGGTACAATGAGCAGTTCTTC.

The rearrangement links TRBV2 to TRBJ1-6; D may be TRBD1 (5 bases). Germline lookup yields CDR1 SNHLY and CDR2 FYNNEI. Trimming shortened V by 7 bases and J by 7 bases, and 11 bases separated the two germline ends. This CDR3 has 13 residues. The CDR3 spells CASKAGWNSPLHF. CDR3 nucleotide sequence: TGTGCCAGCAAGGCAGGGTGGAATTCACCCCTCCACTTT.

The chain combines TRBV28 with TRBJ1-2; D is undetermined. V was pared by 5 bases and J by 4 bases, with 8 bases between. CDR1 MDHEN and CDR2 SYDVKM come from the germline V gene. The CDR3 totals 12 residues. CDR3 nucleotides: TGTGCCAGCAGTACCGGACTCTATGGCTACACCTTC. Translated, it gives CASSTGLYGYTF.

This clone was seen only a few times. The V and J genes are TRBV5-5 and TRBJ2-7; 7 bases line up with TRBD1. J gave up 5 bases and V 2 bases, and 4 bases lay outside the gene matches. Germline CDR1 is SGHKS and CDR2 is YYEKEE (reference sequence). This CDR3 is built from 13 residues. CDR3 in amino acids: CASSFRGLDEQYF. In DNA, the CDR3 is TGTGCCAGCAGCTTTAGGGGGCTGGACGAGCAGTACTTC.

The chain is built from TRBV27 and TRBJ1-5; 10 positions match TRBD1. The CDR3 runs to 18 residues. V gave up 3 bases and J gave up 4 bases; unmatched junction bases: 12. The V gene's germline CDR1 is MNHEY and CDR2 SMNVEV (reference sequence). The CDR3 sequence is CASSLGTGASLGNQPQHF. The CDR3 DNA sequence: TGTGCCAGCAGTTTGGGGACAGGGGCCTCATTAGGGAATCAGCCCCAGCATTTT.

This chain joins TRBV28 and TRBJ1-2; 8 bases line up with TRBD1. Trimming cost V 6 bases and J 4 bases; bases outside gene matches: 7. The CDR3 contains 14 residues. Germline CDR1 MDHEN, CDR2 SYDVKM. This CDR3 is CASRLTGDTYGYTF. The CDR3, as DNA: TGTGCCAGCAGGCTGACAGGGGATACCTATGGCTACACCTTC.

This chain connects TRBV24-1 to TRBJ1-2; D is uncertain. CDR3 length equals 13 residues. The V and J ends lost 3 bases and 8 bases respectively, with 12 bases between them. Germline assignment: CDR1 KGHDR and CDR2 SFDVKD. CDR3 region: CATSDAVGGGYTF. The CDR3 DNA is TGTGCCACCAGTGATGCGGTGGGAGGAGGCTACACCTTC.

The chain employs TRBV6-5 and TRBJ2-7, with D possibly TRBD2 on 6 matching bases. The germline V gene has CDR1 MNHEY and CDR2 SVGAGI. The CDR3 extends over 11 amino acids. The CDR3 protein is CASSRLLAQNV. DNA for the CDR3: TGTGCCAGCAGTCGCCTTCTAGCGCAAAACGTC.

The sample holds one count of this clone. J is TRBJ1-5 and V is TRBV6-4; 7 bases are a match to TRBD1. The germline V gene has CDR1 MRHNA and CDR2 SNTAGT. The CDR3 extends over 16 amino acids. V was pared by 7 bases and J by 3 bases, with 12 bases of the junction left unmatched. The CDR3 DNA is TGTGCCAGCACCCTAGACGACAGGGCGTCCAATCAGCCCCAGCATTTT. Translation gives CASTLDDRASNQPQHF.

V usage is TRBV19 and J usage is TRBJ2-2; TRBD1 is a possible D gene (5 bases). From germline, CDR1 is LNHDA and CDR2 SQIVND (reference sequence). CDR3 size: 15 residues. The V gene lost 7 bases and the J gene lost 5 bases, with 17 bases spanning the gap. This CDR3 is CASKVGLIGTGELFF. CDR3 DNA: TGTGCCAGTAAAGTGGGGCTGATTGGAACCGGGGAGCTGTTTTTT.

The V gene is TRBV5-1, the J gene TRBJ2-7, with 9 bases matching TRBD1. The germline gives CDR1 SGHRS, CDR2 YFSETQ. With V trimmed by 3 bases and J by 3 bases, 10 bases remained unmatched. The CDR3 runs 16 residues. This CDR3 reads CASSWNPTGGNYEQYF. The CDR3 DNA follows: TGCGCCAGCAGCTGGAACCCGACAGGGGGAAACTACGAGCAGTACTTC.

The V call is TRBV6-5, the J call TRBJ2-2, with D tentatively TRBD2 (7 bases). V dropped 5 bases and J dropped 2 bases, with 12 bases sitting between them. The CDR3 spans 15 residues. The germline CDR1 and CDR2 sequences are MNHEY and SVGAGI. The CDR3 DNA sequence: TGTGCCAGCAGTAGGGGGGGCTTTAACACCGGGGAGCTGTTTTTT. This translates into CASSRGGFNTGELFF.

CDR3 amino acids: CASSDYQGWDTEAFF. In DNA form, the CDR3 reads TGTGCCAGCAGCGACTACCAGGGGTGGGACACTGAAGCTTTCTTT. The rearrangement joins TRBV5-4 to TRBJ1-1; weak D call: TRBD1 (6 bases). The CDR3 contains 15 residues. Germline lookup yields CDR1 SGHNT and CDR2 YYREEE (reference sequence). Trimming removed 4 bases from V and 3 bases from J, with 16 bases in between.

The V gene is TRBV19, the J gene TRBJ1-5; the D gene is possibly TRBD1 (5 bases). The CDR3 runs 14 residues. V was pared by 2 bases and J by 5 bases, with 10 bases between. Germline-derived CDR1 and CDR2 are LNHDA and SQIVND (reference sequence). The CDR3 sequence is CASSIQGLHQPQHF. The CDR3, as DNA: TGTGCCAGTAGTATACAGGGACTCCATCAGCCCCAGCATTTT.

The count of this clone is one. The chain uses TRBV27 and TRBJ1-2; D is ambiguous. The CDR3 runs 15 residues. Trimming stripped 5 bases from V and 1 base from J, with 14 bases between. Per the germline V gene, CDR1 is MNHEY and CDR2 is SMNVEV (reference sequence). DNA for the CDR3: TGTGCCAGCAGTGTAGCGGGCGGCATTAACTATGGCTACACCTTC. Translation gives CASSVAGGINYGYTF.

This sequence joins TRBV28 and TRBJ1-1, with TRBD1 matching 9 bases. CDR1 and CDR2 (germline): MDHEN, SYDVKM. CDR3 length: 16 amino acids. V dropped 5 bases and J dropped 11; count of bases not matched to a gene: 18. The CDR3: CASSGTGREGRPRAFF. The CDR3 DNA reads TGTGCCAGCAGTGGGACAGGGAGGGAAGGGAGACCTAGGGCTTTCTTT.

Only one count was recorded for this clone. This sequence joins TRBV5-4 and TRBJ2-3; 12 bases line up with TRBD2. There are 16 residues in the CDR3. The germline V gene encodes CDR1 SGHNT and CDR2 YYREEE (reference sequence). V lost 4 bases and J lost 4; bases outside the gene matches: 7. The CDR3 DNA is TGTGCCAGCAGCCCTAGCGGGGGGGCCGCGTCAGATACGCAGTATTTT. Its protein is CASSPSGGAASDTQYF.

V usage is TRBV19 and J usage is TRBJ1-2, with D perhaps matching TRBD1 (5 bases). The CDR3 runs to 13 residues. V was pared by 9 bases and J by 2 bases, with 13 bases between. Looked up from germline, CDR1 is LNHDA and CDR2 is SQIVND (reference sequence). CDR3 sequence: CARFHRRNYGYTF. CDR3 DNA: TGTGCCAGATTTCACAGGAGAAACTATGGCTACACCTTC.

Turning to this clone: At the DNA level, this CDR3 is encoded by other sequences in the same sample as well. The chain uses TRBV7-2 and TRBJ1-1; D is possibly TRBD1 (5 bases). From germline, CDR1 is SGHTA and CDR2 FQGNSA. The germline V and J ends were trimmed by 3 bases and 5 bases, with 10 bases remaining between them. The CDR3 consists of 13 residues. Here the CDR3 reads CASSLRGGTEAFF. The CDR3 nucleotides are TGTGCCAGCAGCTTGCGGGGGGGGACTGAAGCTTTCTTT.

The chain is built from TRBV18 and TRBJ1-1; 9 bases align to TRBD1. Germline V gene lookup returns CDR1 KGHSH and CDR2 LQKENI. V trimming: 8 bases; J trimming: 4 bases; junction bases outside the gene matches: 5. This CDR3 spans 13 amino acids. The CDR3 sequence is CASGTGGSTEAFF. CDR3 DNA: TGTGCCAGCGGAACAGGGGGCAGCACTGAAGCTTTCTTT.

The CDR3 reads CASSPGVGVQPQHF. The CDR3 bases are TGTGCCAGCAGCCCAGGGGTTGGGGTTCAGCCCCAGCATTTT. V is TRBV9 and J is TRBJ1-5, with D maybe TRBD1 (6 bases). V lost 4 bases, J lost 6 bases, and 14 bases lay in between. The CDR3 length is 14 residues. Per the germline V gene, CDR1 is SGDLS and CDR2 is YYNGEE.

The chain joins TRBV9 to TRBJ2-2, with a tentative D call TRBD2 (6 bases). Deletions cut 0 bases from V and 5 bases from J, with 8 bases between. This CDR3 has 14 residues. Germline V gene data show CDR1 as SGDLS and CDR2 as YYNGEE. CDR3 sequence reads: CASSVVSGTGELFF. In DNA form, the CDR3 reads TGTGCCAGCAGCGTAGTCAGCGGGACCGGGGAGCTGTTTTTT.